This section outlines one T cell receptor (beta chain) sequence together with its context. Which antigen it targets is not known. Base-call qualities are not available, and no considerably larger clone is one nucleotide away. The sample's time point label, in plain terms: baseline before first vaccination. Vaccinee samples came from UK trials COV001 and COV002, including a single-blind randomized controlled phase 2/3 trial of AZD1222 (ChAdOx1 nCoV-19) in healthy adults. Trial participant PBMC samples were collected at day 0 and day 28 after the second dose for TCRbeta chain sequencing. The data belong to a study of T cell responses to AZD1222 COVID-19 vaccine (dated by TCRdb to 2020 to 2023). With respect to the entire study: Because spike-specific TCR depth and breadth did not differ between the two schedules, AZD1222 recipients who got a second dose at roughly 4 weeks were pooled with those who got a second dose at roughly 12 weeks. TCR sequencing was performed for about 250 trial participants, of whom about 200 were given two doses of AZD1222 and some 26 were given two doses of MenACWY control vaccine. Trial participants were enrolled into age subgroups of 18-55, 56-69 and 70-plus years, which contained 148, 28 and 57 TCR-sequenced participants, respectively.

General conclusions and limits of the study: The vaccine-associated CD4 TCRs covered the entire spike protein, and the dominant responses fell in regions 160-218 and 743-854. Participants were mostly white British and included more females than males, and it was suggested by the authors that clonal diversity may have been underestimated. Nearly half of unique spike-specific TCRs reportedly recognized epitopes outside regions mutated in the B.1.351 and B.1.1.7 variants. In the small 56-69-year group, the increase in depth fell short of significance, most likely because of low power. Conclusions about previously exposed vaccinees were limited because only 5 or 6 AZD1222 recipients were SARS-CoV-2 seropositive at baseline. After two AZD1222 doses, spike-specific TCR breadth and depth were significantly higher than at day 0 and than in MenACWY recipients. No day 14 peak-response samples were available, so repertoires were characterized only after the peak T cell response.

The CDR3 spans 14 residues, from the cysteine through the phenylalanine. Only CDR3 DNA remains: 42 bases, in frame from the first base. CDR1 SGDLS and CDR2 YYNGEE were looked up in the germline V gene. The V and J ends are trimmed by 2 bases and 1 base, leaving 9 bases between them. The CDR3 regions of human TCRbeta chains were subjected to immunosequencing. Per the source publication's procedure: TCRs in the repertoires were matched against a reference library of SARS-CoV-2-specific TCRs that had been generated with the MIRA antigen-specificity platform. Breadth was defined as the fraction of unique TCRs that were SARS-CoV-2-associated. Depth was defined as the fraction of total T cells that were SARS-CoV-2-associated. Each spike-specific TCR was assigned to its reactive spike region and to a CD4 or CD8 class using the MIRA data. Log10-transformed breadth and depth values were compared by one-way ANOVA with Sidak's multiple comparisons tests. Entries here come from immuneACCESS through TCRdb and include only in-frame sequences with V and J called. Some clones fail to appear in such tables; in the studies checked, an unresolved V gene covers under half of the shortfall, and the cause of the remainder is unknown. The DNA was the basis for D and trimming; V, J and clone size are from that table. This sample holds more than 150,000 clones; roughly 94% were observed only once. Approximately 0.6% of the sample lies in the top ten.

This specimen consisted of peripheral blood, obtained on day 0 of AZD1222 vaccination. The clonotype comes from an adult in good health. The V and J genes are TRBV9 and TRBJ1-1, with no reliable assignment of the D segment. The base sequence is TGTGCCAGCAGCGTCAGATCGGGGAACACTGAAGCTTTCTTT. Translation gives CASSVRSGNTEAFF. When the CDR3 is completed using the reference TRBV9 and TRBJ1-1 genes on either side, the full variable domain is DSGVTQTPKHLITATGQRVTLRCSPRSGDLSVYWYQQSLDQGLQFLIQYYNGEERAKGNILERFSAQQFPDLHSELNLSSLELGDSALYFCASSVRSGNTEAFFGQGTRLTVV.